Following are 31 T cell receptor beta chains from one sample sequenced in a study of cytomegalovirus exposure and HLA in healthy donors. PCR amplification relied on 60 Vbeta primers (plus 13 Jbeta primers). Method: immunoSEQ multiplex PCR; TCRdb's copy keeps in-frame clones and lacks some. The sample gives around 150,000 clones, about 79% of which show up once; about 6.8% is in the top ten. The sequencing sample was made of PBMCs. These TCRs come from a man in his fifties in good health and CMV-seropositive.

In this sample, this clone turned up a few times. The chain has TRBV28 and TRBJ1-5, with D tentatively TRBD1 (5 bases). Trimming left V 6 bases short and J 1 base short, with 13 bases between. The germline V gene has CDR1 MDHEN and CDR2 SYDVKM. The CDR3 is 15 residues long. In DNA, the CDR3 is TGTGCCAGCAGAGGCCAGGGCAACAGCAATCAGCCCCAGCATTTT. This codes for CASRGQGNSNQPQHF.

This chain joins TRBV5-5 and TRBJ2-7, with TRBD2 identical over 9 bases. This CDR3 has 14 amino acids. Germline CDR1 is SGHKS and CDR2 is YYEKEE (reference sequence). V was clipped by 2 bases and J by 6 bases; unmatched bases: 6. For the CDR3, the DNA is TGTGCCAGCAGCTTACCGGGACTAGCTCCCGAGCAGTACTTC. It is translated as CASSLPGLAPEQYF. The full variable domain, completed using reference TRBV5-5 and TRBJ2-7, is DAGVTQSPTHLIKTRGQQVTLRCSPISGHKSVSWYQQVLGQGPQFIFQYYEKEERGRGNFPDRFSARQFPNYSSELNVNALLLGDSALYLCASSLPGLAPEQYFGPGTRLTVT.

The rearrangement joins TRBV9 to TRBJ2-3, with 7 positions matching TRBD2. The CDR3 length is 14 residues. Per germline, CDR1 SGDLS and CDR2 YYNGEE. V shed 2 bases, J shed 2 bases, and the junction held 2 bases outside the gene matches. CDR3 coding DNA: TGTGCCAGCAGCGTGGCGGGGGTCACAGATACGCAGTATTTT. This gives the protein CASSVAGVTDTQYF. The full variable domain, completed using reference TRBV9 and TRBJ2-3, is DSGVTQTPKHLITATGQRVTLRCSPRSGDLSVYWYQQSLDQGLQFLIQYYNGEERAKGNILERFSAQQFPDLHSELNLSSLELGDSALYFCASSVAGVTDTQYFGPGTRLTVL.

The DNA for the CDR3 is TGTGCCAGCACCCTTCGCGGGGGTGGCCCAGATACGCAGTATTTT. It encodes CASTLRGGGPDTQYF. The genes are TRBV2 and TRBJ2-3; 7 bases line up with TRBD2. From germline, CDR1 is SNHLY and CDR2 FYNNEI. This CDR3 comprises 15 residues. Trimming removed 7 bases from V and 4 bases from J; junction bases left unmatched: 11.

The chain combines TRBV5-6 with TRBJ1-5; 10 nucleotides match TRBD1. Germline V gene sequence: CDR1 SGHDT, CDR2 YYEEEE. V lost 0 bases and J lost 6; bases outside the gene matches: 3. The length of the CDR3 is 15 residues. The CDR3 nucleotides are TGTGCCAGCAGCTTGGCGACAGGGGGCCTTCAGCCCCAGCATTTT. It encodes CASSLATGGLQPQHF. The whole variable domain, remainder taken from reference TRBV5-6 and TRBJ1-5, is DAGVTQSPTHLIKTRGQQVTLRCSPKSGHDTVSWYQQALGQGPQFIFQYYEEEERQRGNFPDRFSGHQFPNYSSELNVNALLLGDSALYLCASSLATGGLQPQHFGDGTRLSIL.

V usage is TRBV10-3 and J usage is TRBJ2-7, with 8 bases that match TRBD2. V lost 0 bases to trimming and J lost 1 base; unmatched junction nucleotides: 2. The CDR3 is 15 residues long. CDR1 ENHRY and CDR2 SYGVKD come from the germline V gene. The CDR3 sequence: CAISESTSVSYEQYF. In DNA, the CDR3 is TGTGCCATCAGTGAGTCGACTAGCGTGTCCTACGAGCAGTACTTC.

DNA for the CDR3: TGTGCCAGCAGCTTAGACAGGGGGTCCTACGAGCAGTACTTC. Protein product: CASSLDRGSYEQYF. The V and J genes are TRBV7-2 and TRBJ2-7; the match to TRBD1 covers 8 bases. The CDR3 has 14 amino acids. The trim removed 1 base at V and 1 base at J, leaving 0 bases unmatched. Germline CDR1 SGHTA, CDR2 FQGNSA.

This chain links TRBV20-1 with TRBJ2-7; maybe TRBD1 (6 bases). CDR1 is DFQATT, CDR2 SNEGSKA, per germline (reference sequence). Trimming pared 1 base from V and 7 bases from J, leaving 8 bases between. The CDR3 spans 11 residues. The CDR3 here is CSARGDTEQYF. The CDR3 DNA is TGCAGTGCTAGAGGGGACACTGAGCAGTACTTC.

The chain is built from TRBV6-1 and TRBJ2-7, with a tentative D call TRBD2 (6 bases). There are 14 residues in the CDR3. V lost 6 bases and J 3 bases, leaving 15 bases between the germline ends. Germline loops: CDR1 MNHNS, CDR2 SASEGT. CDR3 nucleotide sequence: TGTGCCAGCAGGGAGGGTCTAGGACTCTACGAGCAGTACGTC. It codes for CASREGLGLYEQYV.

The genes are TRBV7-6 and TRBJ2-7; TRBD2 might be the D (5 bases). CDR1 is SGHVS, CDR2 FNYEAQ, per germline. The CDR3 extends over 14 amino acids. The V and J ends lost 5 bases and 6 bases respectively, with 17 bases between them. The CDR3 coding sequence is TGTGCCAGCAGCCCCACTGGAGGAGCTGGCGAGCAGTACTTC. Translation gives CASSPTGGAGEQYF.

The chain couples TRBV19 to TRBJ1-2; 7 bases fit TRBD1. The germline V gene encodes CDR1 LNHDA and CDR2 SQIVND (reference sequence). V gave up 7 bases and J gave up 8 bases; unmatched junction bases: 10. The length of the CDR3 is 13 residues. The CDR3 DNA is TGTGCCAGTACCGCCGCACGAGGGGGCGGCTACACCTTC. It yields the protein CASTAARGGGYTF. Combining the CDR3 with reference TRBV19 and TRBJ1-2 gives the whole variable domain DGGITQSPKYLFRKEGQNVTLSCEQNLNHDAMYWYRQDPGQGLRLIYYSQIVNDFQKGDIAEGYSVSREKKESFPLTVTSAQKNPTAFYLCASTAARGGGYTFGSGTRLTVV.

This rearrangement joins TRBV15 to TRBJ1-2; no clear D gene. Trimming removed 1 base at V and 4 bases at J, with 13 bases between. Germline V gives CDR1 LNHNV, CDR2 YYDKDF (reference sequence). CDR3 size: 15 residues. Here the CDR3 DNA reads TGTGCCACCAGCAGAGGCTCTACTGGTCCCTATGGCTACACCTTC. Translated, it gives CATSRGSTGPYGYTF.

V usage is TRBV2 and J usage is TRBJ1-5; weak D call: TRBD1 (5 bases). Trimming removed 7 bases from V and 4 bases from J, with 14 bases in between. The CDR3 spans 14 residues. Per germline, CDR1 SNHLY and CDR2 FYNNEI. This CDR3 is CASTGAFGNQPQHF. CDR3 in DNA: TGTGCCAGCACTGGGGCCTTTGGGAATCAGCCCCAGCATTTT.

The DNA of the CDR3 is TGTGCCAGTAGTGCCCAGTGGGGCAAAGCTGAAGCTTTCTTT. It codes for CASSAQWGKAEAFF. The chain employs TRBV19 and TRBJ1-1; weak D call: TRBD1 (5 bases). The CDR3 runs 14 residues. CDR1 LNHDA and CDR2 SQIVND come from the germline V gene (reference sequence). V was clipped by 5 bases and J by 6 bases, with 16 bases between them.

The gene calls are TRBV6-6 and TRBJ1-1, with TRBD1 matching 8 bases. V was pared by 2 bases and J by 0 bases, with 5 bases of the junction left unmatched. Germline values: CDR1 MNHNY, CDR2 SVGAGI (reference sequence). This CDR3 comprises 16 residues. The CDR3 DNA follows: TGTGCCAGCAGTTACGGGCAGGGGGCCATGAACACTGAAGCTTTCTTT. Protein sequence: CASSYGQGAMNTEAFF.

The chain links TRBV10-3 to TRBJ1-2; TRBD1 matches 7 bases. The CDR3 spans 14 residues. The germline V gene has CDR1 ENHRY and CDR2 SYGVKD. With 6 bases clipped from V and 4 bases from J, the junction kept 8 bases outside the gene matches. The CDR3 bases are TGTGCCATCAGAGGGACAGCGTCTAGCTATGGCTACACCTTC. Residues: CAIRGTASSYGYTF.

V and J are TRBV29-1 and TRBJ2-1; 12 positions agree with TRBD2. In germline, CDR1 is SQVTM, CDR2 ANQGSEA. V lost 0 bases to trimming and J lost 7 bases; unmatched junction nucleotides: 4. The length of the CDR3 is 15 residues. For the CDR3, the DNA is TGCAGCGTTGAAGATCTAGCGGGGGGGCCGAATGAGCAGTTCTTC. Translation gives CSVEDLAGGPNEQFF.

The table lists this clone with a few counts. CDR3 in amino acids: CASHLTGGTYNEQFF. The CDR3 DNA follows: TGCGCCAGTCACCTGACAGGGGGAACCTACAATGAGCAGTTCTTC. J is TRBJ2-1 and V is TRBV5-1; 9 positions match TRBD1. Germline V gene lookup returns CDR1 SGHRS and CDR2 YFSETQ. Trimming removed 8 bases from V and 2 bases from J; junction bases left unmatched: 8. The CDR3 consists of 15 residues.

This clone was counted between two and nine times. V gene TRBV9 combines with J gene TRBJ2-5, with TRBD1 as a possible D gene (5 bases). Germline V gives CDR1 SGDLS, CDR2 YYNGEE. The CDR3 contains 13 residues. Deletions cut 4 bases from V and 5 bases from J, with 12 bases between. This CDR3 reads CASSPRVVETQYF. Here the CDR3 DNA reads TGTGCCAGCAGCCCCAGGGTCGTCGAGACCCAGTACTTC.

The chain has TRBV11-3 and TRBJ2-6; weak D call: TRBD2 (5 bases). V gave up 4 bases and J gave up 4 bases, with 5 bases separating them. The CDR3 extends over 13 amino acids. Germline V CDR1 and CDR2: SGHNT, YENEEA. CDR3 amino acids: CASSSGGANVLTF. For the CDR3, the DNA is TGTGCCAGCAGCTCGGGGGGGGCCAACGTCCTGACTTTC.

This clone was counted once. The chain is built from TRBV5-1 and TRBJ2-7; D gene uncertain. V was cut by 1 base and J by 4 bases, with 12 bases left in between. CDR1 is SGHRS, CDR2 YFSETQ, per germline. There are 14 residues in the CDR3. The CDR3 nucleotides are TGCGCCAGCAGCTTGAATTCAGGTACTTACGAGCAGTACTTC. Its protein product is CASSLNSGTYEQYF.

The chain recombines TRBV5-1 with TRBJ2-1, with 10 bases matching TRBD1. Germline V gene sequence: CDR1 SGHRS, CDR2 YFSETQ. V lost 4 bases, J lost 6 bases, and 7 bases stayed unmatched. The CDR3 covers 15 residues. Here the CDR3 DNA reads TGCGCCAGCAGCCCGGGGGACAGGGGATCCAATGAGCAGTTCTTC. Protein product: CASSPGDRGSNEQFF. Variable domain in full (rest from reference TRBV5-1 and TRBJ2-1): KAGVTQTPRYLIKTRGQQVTLSCSPISGHRSVSWYQQTPGQGLQFLFEYFSETQRNKGNFPGRFSGRQFSNSRSEMNVSTLELGDSALYLCASSPGDRGSNEQFFGPGTRLTVL.

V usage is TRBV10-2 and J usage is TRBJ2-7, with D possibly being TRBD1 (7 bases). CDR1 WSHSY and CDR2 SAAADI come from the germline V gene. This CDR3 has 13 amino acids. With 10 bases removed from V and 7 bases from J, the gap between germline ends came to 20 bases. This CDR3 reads CATQGGWTGEQYF. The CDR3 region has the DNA TGCGCCACTCAGGGGGGTTGGACTGGGGAGCAGTACTTC.

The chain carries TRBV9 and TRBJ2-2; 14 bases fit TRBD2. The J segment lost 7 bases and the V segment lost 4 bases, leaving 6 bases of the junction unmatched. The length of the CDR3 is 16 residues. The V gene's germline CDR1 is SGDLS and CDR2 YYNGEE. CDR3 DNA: TGTGCCAGCAGCTACGGACTAGCGGGAGGTAACGGGGAGCTGTTTTTT. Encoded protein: CASSYGLAGGNGELFF.

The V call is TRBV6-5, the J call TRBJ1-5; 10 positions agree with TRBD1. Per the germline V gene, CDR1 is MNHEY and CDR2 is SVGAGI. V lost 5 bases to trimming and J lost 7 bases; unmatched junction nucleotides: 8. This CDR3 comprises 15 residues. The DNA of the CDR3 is TGTGCCAGCAGTAAGAGACAGGGGGCAGGACAGCCCCAGCATTTT. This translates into CASSKRQGAGQPQHF.

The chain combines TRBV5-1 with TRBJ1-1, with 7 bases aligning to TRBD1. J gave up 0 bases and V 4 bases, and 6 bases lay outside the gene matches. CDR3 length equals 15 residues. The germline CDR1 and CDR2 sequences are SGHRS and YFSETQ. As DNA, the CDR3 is TGCGCCAGCAGCACGGGACAGCTGATGAACACTGAAGCTTTCTTT. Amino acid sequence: CASSTGQLMNTEAFF.

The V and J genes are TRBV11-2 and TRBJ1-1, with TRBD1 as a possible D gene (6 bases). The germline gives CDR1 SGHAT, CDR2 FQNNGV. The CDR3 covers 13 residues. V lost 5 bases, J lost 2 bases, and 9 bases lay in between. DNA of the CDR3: TGTGCCAGCAGCGCGGACAGTAACACTGAAGCTTTCTTT. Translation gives CASSADSNTEAFF.

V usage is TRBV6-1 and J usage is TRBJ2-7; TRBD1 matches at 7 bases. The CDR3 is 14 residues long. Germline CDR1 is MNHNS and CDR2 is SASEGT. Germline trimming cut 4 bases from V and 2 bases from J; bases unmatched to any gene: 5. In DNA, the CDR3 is TGTGCCAGCAGTGGGGGGACAGCCGCCTACGAGCAGTACGTC. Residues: CASSGGTAAYEQYV.

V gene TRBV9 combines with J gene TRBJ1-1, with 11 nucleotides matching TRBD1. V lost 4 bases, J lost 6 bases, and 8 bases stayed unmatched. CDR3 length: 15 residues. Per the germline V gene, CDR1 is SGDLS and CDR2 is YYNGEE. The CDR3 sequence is CASSPRTGGGSEAFF. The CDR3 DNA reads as TGTGCCAGCAGCCCACGGACAGGGGGCGGGTCTGAAGCTTTCTTT.

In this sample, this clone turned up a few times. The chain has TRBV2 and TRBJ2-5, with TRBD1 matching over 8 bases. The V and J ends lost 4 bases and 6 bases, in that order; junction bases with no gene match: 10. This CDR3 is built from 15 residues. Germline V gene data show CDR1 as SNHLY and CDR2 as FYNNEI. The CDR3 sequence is CASSAPQTGEQTQYF. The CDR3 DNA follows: TGTGCCAGCAGTGCACCCCAGACAGGGGAGCAGACCCAGTACTTC.

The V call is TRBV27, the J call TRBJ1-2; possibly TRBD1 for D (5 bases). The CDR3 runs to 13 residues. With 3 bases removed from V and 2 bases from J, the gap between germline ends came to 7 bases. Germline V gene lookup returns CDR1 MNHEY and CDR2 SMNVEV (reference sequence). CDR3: CASSFRGNYGYTF. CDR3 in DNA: TGTGCCAGCAGTTTTCGGGGGAACTATGGCTACACCTTC.